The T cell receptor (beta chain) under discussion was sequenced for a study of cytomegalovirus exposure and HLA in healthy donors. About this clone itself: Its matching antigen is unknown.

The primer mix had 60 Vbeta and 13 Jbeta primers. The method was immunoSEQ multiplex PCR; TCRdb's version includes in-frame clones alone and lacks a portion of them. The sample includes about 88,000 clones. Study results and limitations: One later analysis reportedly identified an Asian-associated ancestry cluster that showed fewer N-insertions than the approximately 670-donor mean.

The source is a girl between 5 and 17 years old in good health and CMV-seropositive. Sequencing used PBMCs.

CDR3 sequence: CASSVGIMTGPTGNTIYF. The CDR3 coding sequence is TGTGCCAGCAGCGTAGGAATAATGACAGGACCAACTGGAAACACCATATATTTT. The chain joins TRBV9 to TRBJ1-3; tentative D call: TRBD1 (6 bases). V shed 0 bases and J shed 2 bases, with 18 bases lying between them. The CDR3 sequence is 18 residues long. Germline CDR1 SGDLS, CDR2 YYNGEE.